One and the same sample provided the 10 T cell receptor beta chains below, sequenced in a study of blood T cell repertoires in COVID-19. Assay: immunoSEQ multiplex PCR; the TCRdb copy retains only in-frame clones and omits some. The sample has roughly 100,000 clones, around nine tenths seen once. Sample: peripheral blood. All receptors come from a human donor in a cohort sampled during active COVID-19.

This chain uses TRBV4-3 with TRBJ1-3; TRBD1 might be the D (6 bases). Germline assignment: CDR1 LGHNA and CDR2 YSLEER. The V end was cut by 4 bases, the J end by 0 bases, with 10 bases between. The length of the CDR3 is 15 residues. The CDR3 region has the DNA TGCGCCAGCAGCCGACAGGCATACTCTGGAAACACCATATATTTT. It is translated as CASSRQAYSGNTIYF.

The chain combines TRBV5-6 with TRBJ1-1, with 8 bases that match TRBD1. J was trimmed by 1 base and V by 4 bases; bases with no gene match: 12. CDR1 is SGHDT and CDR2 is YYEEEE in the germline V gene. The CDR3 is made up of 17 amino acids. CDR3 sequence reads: CASSGPGQVFSNTEAFF. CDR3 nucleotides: TGTGCCAGCAGCGGGCCGGGACAGGTGTTCTCGAACACTGAAGCTTTCTTT.

The CDR3 loop reads CAWSVLRTPDGGANVLTF. The DNA for the CDR3 is TGTGCCTGGAGTGTACTACGGACACCCGACGGGGGGGCCAACGTCCTGACTTTC. The chain couples TRBV30 to TRBJ2-6, with D maybe TRBD1 (5 bases). CDR3 size: 18 residues. The V end lost 0 bases, the J end lost 4 bases, and 19 bases lay between the germline ends. The germline gives CDR1 GTSNPN, CDR2 SVGIG (reference sequence).

CDR3 region: CASSIGREGSSYNEQFF. CDR3 DNA: TGTGCCAGTAGTATAGGCCGGGAGGGAAGCTCCTACAATGAGCAGTTCTTC. The V gene is TRBV19, the J gene TRBJ2-1, with 8 bases lining up with TRBD2. The ends lost 1 base at V and 0 bases at J; junction bases unmatched: 5. Germline V gives CDR1 LNHDA, CDR2 SQIVND (reference sequence). This CDR3 is built from 17 residues.

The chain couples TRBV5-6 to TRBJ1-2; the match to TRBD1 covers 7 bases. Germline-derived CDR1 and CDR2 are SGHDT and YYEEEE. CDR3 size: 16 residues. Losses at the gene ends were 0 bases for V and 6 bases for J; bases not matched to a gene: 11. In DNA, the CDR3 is TGTGCCAGCAGCTTGGCGGAGGCAGGGGGGTTTGATGGCTACACCTTC. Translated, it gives CASSLAEAGGFDGYTF.

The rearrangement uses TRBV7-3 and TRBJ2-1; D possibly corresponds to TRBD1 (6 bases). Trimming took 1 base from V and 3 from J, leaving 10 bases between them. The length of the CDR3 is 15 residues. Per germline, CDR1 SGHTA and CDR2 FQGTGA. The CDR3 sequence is CASSLKGDNYNEQFF. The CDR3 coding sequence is TGTGCCAGCAGCTTAAAGGGGGACAACTACAATGAGCAGTTCTTC.

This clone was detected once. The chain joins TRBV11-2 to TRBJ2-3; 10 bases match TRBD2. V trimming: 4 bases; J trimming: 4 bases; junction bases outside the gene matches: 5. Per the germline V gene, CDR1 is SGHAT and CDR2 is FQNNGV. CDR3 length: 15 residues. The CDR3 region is CASSSSGRAADTQYF. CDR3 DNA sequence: TGTGCCAGCAGCTCCAGCGGGAGGGCAGCAGATACGCAGTATTTT.

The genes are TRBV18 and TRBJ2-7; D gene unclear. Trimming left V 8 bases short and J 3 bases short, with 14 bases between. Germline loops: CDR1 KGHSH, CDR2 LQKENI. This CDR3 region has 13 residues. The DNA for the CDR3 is TGTGCCAGCCGTTTAGGCGGCGACTACGAGCAGTACTTC. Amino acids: CASRLGGDYEQYF.

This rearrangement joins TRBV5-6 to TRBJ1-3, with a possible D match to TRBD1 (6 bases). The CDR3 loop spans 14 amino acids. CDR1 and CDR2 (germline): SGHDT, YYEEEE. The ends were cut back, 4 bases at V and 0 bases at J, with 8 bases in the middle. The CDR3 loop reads CASSLQGSGNTIYF. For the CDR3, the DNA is TGTGCCAGCAGCCTACAGGGCTCTGGAAACACCATATATTTT.

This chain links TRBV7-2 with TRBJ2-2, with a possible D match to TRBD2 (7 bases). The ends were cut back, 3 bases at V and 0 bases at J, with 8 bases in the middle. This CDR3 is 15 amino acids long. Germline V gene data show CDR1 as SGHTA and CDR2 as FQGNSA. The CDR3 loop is CASSFGGPNTGELFF. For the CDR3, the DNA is TGTGCCAGCAGCTTCGGGGGGCCGAACACCGGGGAGCTGTTTTTT.